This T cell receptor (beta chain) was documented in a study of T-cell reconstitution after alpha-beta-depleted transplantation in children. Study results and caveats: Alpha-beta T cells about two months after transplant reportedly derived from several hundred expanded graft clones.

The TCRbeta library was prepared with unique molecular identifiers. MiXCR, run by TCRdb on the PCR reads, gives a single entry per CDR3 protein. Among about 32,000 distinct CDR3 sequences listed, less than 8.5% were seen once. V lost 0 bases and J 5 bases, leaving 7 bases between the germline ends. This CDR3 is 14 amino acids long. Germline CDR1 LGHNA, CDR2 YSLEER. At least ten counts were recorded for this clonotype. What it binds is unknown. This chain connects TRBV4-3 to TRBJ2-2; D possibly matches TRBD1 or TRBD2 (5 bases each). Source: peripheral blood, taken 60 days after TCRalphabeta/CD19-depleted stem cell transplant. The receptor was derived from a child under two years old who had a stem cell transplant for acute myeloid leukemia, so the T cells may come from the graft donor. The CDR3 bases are TGCGCCAGCAGCCAAGATTGGGGGACCGGGGAGCTGTTTTTT. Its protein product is CASSQDWGTGELFF.